A single sample is the source of the 25 T cell receptor beta chains below, sequenced in a study of Ad26.COV2.S vaccination and SARS-CoV-2 variants. Treatment denoted: roughly 18 received Ad26.COV2.S at low or high dose, single or two shots; about five received placebo; per-sample allocation not given. Day 63 following the first vaccine or placebo injection was when the samples were taken. TCRdb's copy holds only in-frame clones and misses some; the assay was immunoSEQ multiplex PCR. This sample carries more than 300,000 clones, just over 85% of them seen once, and the ten largest clones take roughly 1.9%. Sequencing used peripheral blood, obtained in a trial of Ad26.COV2.S vaccine versus placebo. These receptor sequences come from a person aged 18-60 years who received the Ad26.COV2.S COVID-19 vaccine or a placebo.

The chain uses TRBV6-5 and TRBJ1-2; a possible D gene is TRBD1 (6 bases). The CDR3 totals 14 residues. Germline CDR1 is MNHEY and CDR2 is SVGAGI. V dropped 6 bases and J dropped 5 bases, with 16 bases sitting between them. The CDR3 nucleotides read TGTGCCAGCAGCCTCCGGGGGGCGGGGTATGGCTACACCTTC. This gives the protein CASSLRGAGYGYTF.

This chain uses TRBV5-1 with TRBJ1-5; tentatively, D is TRBD1 (5 bases). The V end was cut by 4 bases, the J end by 4 bases, with 15 bases between. This CDR3 comprises 15 residues. Germline V gene lookup returns CDR1 SGHRS and CDR2 YFSETQ. CDR3 sequence (DNA): TGCGCCAGCAGCCCGGATTGGGGGGGGAATCAGCCCCAGCATTTT. The encoded protein is CASSPDWGGNQPQHF.

The chain uses TRBV7-6 and TRBJ2-5; D is possibly TRBD1 or TRBD2 (6 bases each). This CDR3 spans 15 amino acids. The V end was cut by 3 bases, the J end by 1 base, with 12 bases between. Germline V gene data show CDR1 as SGHVS and CDR2 as FNYEAQ. CDR3 nucleotides: TGTGCCAGCAGCTTGGGAGGAGGGGGCCAAGAGACCCAGTACTTC. It specifies CASSLGGGGQETQYF.

A remark on this clone: This sample also contains other DNA sequences that code for the same CDR3. The CDR3 loop reads CASSYRVRYEQYF. Here the CDR3 DNA reads TGTGCCAGCAGTTACAGGGTGCGCTACGAGCAGTACTTC. This chain uses TRBV6-2 or TRBV6-3 with TRBJ2-7; D unclear. This CDR3 contains 13 residues. In germline, CDR1 is MNHEY, CDR2 SVGEGT. V lost 2 bases, J lost 3 bases, and 8 bases lay in between.

This chain uses TRBV7-6 with TRBJ2-5; TRBD2 matches at 11 bases. From germline, CDR1 is SGHVS and CDR2 FNYEAQ. V dropped 0 bases and J dropped 2; count of bases not matched to a gene: 2. The CDR3 has 16 residues. CDR3 sequence reads: CASSLARLAGQETQYF. DNA of the CDR3: TGTGCCAGCAGCTTAGCGCGACTAGCGGGGCAAGAGACCCAGTACTTC. The full variable domain, its missing parts supplied by reference TRBV7-6 and TRBJ2-5, is GAGVSQSPRYKVTKRGQDVALRCDPISGHVSLYWYRQALGQGPEFLTYFNYEAQQDKSGLPNDRFSAERPEGSISTLTIQRTEQRDSAMYRCASSLARLAGQETQYFGPGTRLLVL.

The chain employs TRBV27 and TRBJ1-6; 8 bases are shared with TRBD1. The ends lost 3 bases at V and 6 bases at J; junction bases unmatched: 4. This CDR3 has 15 amino acids. CDR1 and CDR2 (germline): MNHEY, SMNVEV (reference sequence). CDR3 DNA: TGTGCCAGCAGTTTCGGCAGGGGGCTTAATTCACCCCTCCACTTT. Its translation: CASSFGRGLNSPLHF.

This clone was counted a single time. J is TRBJ2-1 and V is TRBV7-8; D gene uncertain. From germline, CDR1 is SGHVS and CDR2 FQNEAQ. CDR3 length equals 12 residues. Trimming shortened V by 5 bases and J by 8 bases, and 10 bases separated the two germline ends. The DNA for the CDR3 is TGTGCCAGCAGCCCGGCAAGGCATGAGCAGTTCTTC. Translating it yields CASSPARHEQFF.

This clone was seen more than once but under ten times. The chain employs TRBV15 and TRBJ2-7; D ambiguous. With 4 bases removed from V and 2 bases from J, the gap between germline ends came to 12 bases. CDR3 length equals 14 residues. Germline lookup yields CDR1 LNHNV and CDR2 YYDKDF (reference sequence). DNA of the CDR3: TGTGCCACCAGCAAAACGACGATGGCCTACGAGCAGTACTTC. Its protein is CATSKTTMAYEQYF.

The gene calls are TRBV6-1 and TRBJ2-1; D is unresolved. Germline lookup yields CDR1 MNHNS and CDR2 SASEGT. Trimming left V 2 bases short and J 7 bases short, with 12 bases between. The CDR3 has 14 residues. The CDR3 region has the DNA TGTGCCAGCAGTGAAACTTATCGGTTGAATGAGCAGTTCTTC. Its protein product is CASSETYRLNEQFF.

The chain joins TRBV6-5 to TRBJ2-5; TRBD2 matches 8 bases. Germline V lookup: CDR1 MNHEY, CDR2 SVGAGI. There are 15 residues in the CDR3. With V trimmed by 2 bases and J by 5 bases, 7 bases remained unmatched. The CDR3 coding sequence is TGTGCCAGCAGTTACGCCCGGGGGGGCCCTGAGACCCAGTACTTC. The encoded protein is CASSYARGGPETQYF.

This clone showed up just once. The chain recombines TRBV5-1 with TRBJ2-3, with 12 bases aligning to TRBD2. CDR1 is SGHRS, CDR2 YFSETQ, per germline. The trim removed 4 bases at V and 2 bases at J, leaving 8 bases unmatched. The CDR3 is 17 residues long. CDR3 nucleotides: TGCGCCAGCAGCCCGTTGGCTAGCGGGGGGGCCACAGATACGCAGTATTTT. Its translation is CASSPLASGGATDTQYF.

The chain recombines TRBV2 with TRBJ2-7; 8 bases map to TRBD1. V lost 6 bases to trimming and J lost 6 bases; unmatched junction nucleotides: 4. This CDR3 comprises 12 residues. Germline V gives CDR1 SNHLY, CDR2 FYNNEI. CDR3 loop: CASRTDRGEQYF. The CDR3 DNA sequence: TGTGCCAGCAGAACCGACAGGGGCGAGCAGTACTTC.

The chain employs TRBV23-1 and TRBJ1-1, with D perhaps TRBD1 (5 bases). TRBV23-1 is designated an ORF whose function remains uncertain. V lost 1 base and J lost 1, with 13 bases in between. This CDR3 is 16 amino acids long. The CDR3 protein is CASSQLRGSENTEAFF. CDR3 in DNA: TGCGCCAGCAGTCAATTGAGGGGCAGCGAGAACACTGAAGCTTTCTTT.

V usage is TRBV5-1 and J usage is TRBJ2-3; D gene unclear. CDR3 length: 16 residues. The V and J ends lost 2 bases and 3 bases respectively, with 16 bases between them. Looked up from germline, CDR1 is SGHRS and CDR2 is YFSETQ. Here the CDR3 DNA reads TGCGCCAGCAGCTTTCGCCGAGCTTTATCGACAGATACGCAGTATTTT. It translates to CASSFRRALSTDTQYF.

This chain links TRBV4-1 with TRBJ2-3; D uncertain. This CDR3 contains 16 residues. Looked up from germline, CDR1 is MGHRA and CDR2 is YSYEKL. Between the trimmed V and J ends, which lost 2 bases and 4 bases, there was a span of 16 bases. The chain's CDR3 is CASSQPTLGMADTQYF. The CDR3, as DNA: TGCGCCAGCAGCCAACCCACTTTAGGAATGGCAGATACGCAGTATTTT.

The V and J genes are TRBV27 and TRBJ2-7; D not certain. The V and J ends lost 5 bases and 5 bases respectively, with 13 bases between them. This CDR3 has 13 residues. From germline, CDR1 is MNHEY and CDR2 SMNVEV (reference sequence). The CDR3 sequence is CASSPLGSDEQYF. Here the CDR3 DNA reads TGTGCCAGCAGTCCCCTTGGGTCCGACGAGCAGTACTTC.

The rearrangement joins TRBV10-3 to TRBJ2-1; D unresolved. Germline V lookup: CDR1 ENHRY, CDR2 SYGVKD. The CDR3 runs to 18 residues. Trimming stripped 0 bases from V and 0 bases from J, with 15 bases between. The chain's CDR3 is CAISESGRAASSYNEQFF. The CDR3 bases are TGTGCCATCAGTGAGTCTGGCAGAGCTGCCAGCTCCTACAATGAGCAGTTCTTC.

The chain joins TRBV23-1 to TRBJ1-6, with 8 bases lining up with TRBD1. TRBV23-1 is filed as an ORF, its function uncertain. This CDR3 is 17 amino acids long. V was clipped by 2 bases and J by 6 bases; unmatched bases: 9. CDR3 amino acids: CASSQPGGCLINSPLHF. CDR3 bases: TGCGCCAGCAGTCAACCAGGGGGCTGCCTCATTAATTCACCCCTCCACTTT.

The rearrangement links TRBV6-4 to TRBJ2-3; a weak D match, TRBD2 (5 bases). V lost 4 bases and J 7 bases, leaving 18 bases between the germline ends. Germline CDR1 MRHNA, CDR2 SNTAGT. The CDR3 consists of 15 residues. CDR3 sequence (DNA): TGTGCCAGCAGTGGAGGAGATCTCGGGAAAAATACGCAGTATTTT. Translation gives CASSGGDLGKNTQYF.

The chain is built from TRBV21-1 and TRBJ2-6; TRBD1, as called in the table, went unchecked against the DNA. TRBV21-1 is described as a pseudogene. The CDR3 length is 15 residues. The CDR3 protein is CARTQGVRRANVLTF. For the CDR3, the DNA is TGTGCCAGGACTCAGGGGGTGCGCCGGGCCAACGTCCTGACTTTC.

J is TRBJ2-1 and V is TRBV5-1; perhaps TRBD1 as D (5 bases). Germline lookup yields CDR1 SGHRS and CDR2 YFSETQ. The CDR3 contains 15 residues. V lost 3 bases, J lost 0 bases, and 10 bases lay in between. CDR3 bases: TGCGCCAGCAGCTCTGACAGAAGCTCCTACAATGAGCAGTTCTTC. Translating it yields CASSSDRSSYNEQFF.

CDR3 in amino acids: CASSPPQGQQETQYF. CDR3 DNA: TGTGCCAGCAGCCCCCCACAGGGTCAACAAGAGACCCAGTACTTC. This chain connects TRBV7-3 to TRBJ2-5; D is perhaps TRBD1 (6 bases). The V end was cut by 5 bases, the J end by 2 bases, with 15 bases between. Per the germline V gene, CDR1 is SGHTA and CDR2 is FQGTGA. The CDR3 is made up of 15 amino acids.

The chain combines TRBV13 with TRBJ2-2, with TRBD2 as a possible D gene (6 bases). The CDR3 consists of 14 residues. In germline, CDR1 is PRHDT, CDR2 FYEKMQ (reference sequence). V lost 5 bases to trimming and J lost 4 bases, with 11 bases between them. CDR3 in DNA: TGTGCCAGCAGCGGCGGGACGTTCACCGGGGAGCTGTTTTTT. Translation gives CASSGGTFTGELFF.

The chain recombines TRBV29-1 with TRBJ2-7, with D possibly TRBD1 on 7 matching bases. Trimming took 0 bases from V and 3 from J, leaving 15 bases between them. The germline V gene has CDR1 SQVTM and CDR2 ANQGSEA. The CDR3 length is 15 residues. The CDR3 reads CSVEDRGDSIYEQYF. The CDR3 bases are TGCAGCGTTGAAGATCGCGGGGACAGTATCTACGAGCAGTACTTC.

As regards this clone: The same CDR3 is also encoded by other DNA sequences in this sample. The V and J genes are TRBV9 and TRBJ2-7; D possibly matches TRBD1 or TRBD2 (5 bases each). The CDR3 has 15 residues. V gave up 0 bases and J gave up 0 bases, with 10 bases separating them. Per germline, CDR1 SGDLS and CDR2 YYNGEE. The CDR3 here is CASSVAPGSSYEQYF. The CDR3 DNA sequence: TGTGCCAGCAGCGTAGCCCCAGGGAGCTCCTACGAGCAGTACTTC.